This T cell receptor (beta chain) emerged from a study of shared clonotypes between healthy human individuals. Trimming took 6 bases from V and 1 from J, leaving 16 bases between them. Germline V gene lookup returns CDR1 SQVTM and CDR2 ANQGSEA. CDR3 size: 14 residues. Here immunoSEQ multiplex PCR was the method, and the copy in TCRdb shows in-frame clones only, minus some. Among fewer than 1.8 million clones listed, 98% were seen once. The sequence derives from a man aged 25 to 40 in good health. The sample was naive CD4+ T cells sorted from blood. Subset noted: CD45RA+ positively selected. The chain uses TRBV29-1 and TRBJ2-7; D not resolved. The CDR3 DNA sequence: TGCAGCGTGAGAGACCGAATTGAGTCCTACGAGCAGTACTTC. This translates into CSVRDRIESYEQYF.